This T cell receptor (beta chain) was recovered during a study of early T cells in non-severe SARS-CoV-2 infection (dated by TCRdb to the early 2020s). For context, the study as a whole: Bulk RNA from unsorted whole blood was used for TCR sequencing, so alpha and beta chains could not be paired.

Points on this clonotype: Its antigen target is currently unknown. No clone much larger than this one lies a single base away; base qualities are absent.

Based on the germline V gene, the CDR1 and CDR2 sequences are MNHNS and SASEGT. Trimming costs V 10 bases and J 6 bases, and their ends lie 21 bases apart. From the cysteine through the phenylalanine, the CDR3 covers 14 amino acids. The only DNA kept is the CDR3, 42 bases in frame from the first base. The library came from 5' RACE. The instrument given in TCRdb is NextSeq 500. To correct for sequencing error and PCR bias, the TCR library protocol tagged individual cDNA molecules with unique molecular identifiers. TCR alpha and beta chains were both sequenced, and the abundances of alpha and beta sequences in each sample were closely correlated with each other. The authors' analysis ran thus. Decombinator V4 was used to perform V gene, J gene and CDR3 annotation of TCR sequences. Expanded TCRs were defined as changing significantly between any two time points under a Poisson model with p below 0.0001. TCR abundances were normalised to the total number of TCRs sequenced per sample and were expressed as counts per million. MAIT TCRs were defined by TRAV1-2 paired with TRAJ12, TRAJ20 or TRAJ33, and iNKT TCRs by TRAV10 paired with TRAJ18. VDJdb, accessed 1 November 2021, was searched for CMV, EBV and SARS-CoV-2 annotated TCRs, with TCRs annotated for multiple antigens excluded. TCRdb's own reprocessing of the public reads used fastp at Q25 and MiXCR and kept productive beta chains. Here each entry gathers all rows of one CDR3 protein and keeps the most common genes and DNA. The V and J calls follow TCRdb's processing rather than the paper's. Across this sample there are 30,000 to 40,000 distinct CDR3 sequences, with around 4.6% seen only once. The ten most abundant clones make up over 12% of the sample.

Set within a cohort of healthcare workers in London, UK, this nested case-control study involved weekly PCR testing of nasopharyngeal swabs along with blood sampling. Healthcare workers were recruited during the week of the UK lockdown, between 23 and 31 March 2020, and followed weekly for up to roughly 16 weeks. Results and caveats for the whole study, not just this receptor: VDJdb matching was skewed toward anti-spike CD8 responses, so virus-specific expansions were likely underestimated and private and CD4 specificities were missed.

The sequenced sample consisted of whole blood. This sequence uses TRBV6-1 and TRBJ1-1, with TRBD1 perhaps the D gene, on 6 matching bases. The receptor was isolated from an adult who was a healthcare worker with PCR-confirmed SARS-CoV-2 infection or an uninfected control (not recorded which). The bases read TGTGCCACTTCAAGGGGGGTTGCGGCGGCTGAAGCTTTCTTT. It translates to CATSRGVAAAEAFF.